The 32 T cell receptor beta chains given below trace back to one sample, sequenced in a study of cytomegalovirus exposure and HLA in healthy donors. Primers for the PCR totalled 60 Vbeta and 13 Jbeta. The table came from immunoSEQ multiplex PCR; TCRdb's copy has only in-frame clones and leaves some out. The sample contains under 200,000 clones, roughly four fifths of which appear only once. The sequencing sample was made of PBMCs. These receptors were taken from a man aged 40-49 years in good health and CMV-seronegative.

The count of this clone is one. The chain joins TRBV28 to TRBJ1-5; TRBD1 is a possible D gene (6 bases). Germline V gene sequence: CDR1 MDHEN, CDR2 SYDVKM. The CDR3 totals 16 residues. V was pared by 3 bases and J by 3 bases, with 15 bases between. The CDR3 loop reads CASSLVLDSLNQPQHF. The CDR3 region has the DNA TGTGCCAGCAGTTTGGTCCTGGACAGTCTCAATCAGCCCCAGCATTTT.

This clone occurred once. The chain employs TRBV19 and TRBJ2-3; 8 bases match TRBD2. The CDR3 is made up of 14 amino acids. J lost 4 bases, V lost 5 bases, and 5 bases had no gene match. Germline values: CDR1 LNHDA, CDR2 SQIVND (reference sequence). CDR3 in DNA: TGTGCCAGTAGTCACGGACTAGCAGCAGATACGCAGTATTTT. It translates to CASSHGLAADTQYF.

The chain has TRBV29-1 and TRBJ1-3; 8 bases agree with TRBD1. The junction had 6 bases not matched to a gene; V was cut back by 7 bases and J by 4 bases. CDR1 is SQVTM, CDR2 ANQGSEA, per germline. This CDR3 is built from 13 residues. The CDR3 region is CSGMDRAGNTIYF. In nucleotides, the CDR3 is TGCAGCGGGATGGACAGGGCGGGAAACACCATATATTTT.

V and J are TRBV10-1 and TRBJ1-2, with D unresolved. V lost 2 bases to trimming and J lost 8 bases, with 21 bases between them. The CDR3 is 16 amino acids. CDR1 and CDR2 (germline): WNHNN, SYGVQD (reference sequence). DNA of the CDR3: TGCGCCAGCAGTGAGCCCATGGGCGTACCCGTGCAGGGCTACACCTTC. The encoded protein is CASSEPMGVPVQGYTF.

The chain is built from TRBV11-2 and TRBJ1-5; a weak D match, TRBD1 (6 bases). The CDR3 runs to 14 residues. Trimming stripped 1 base from V and 6 bases from J, with 10 bases between. Germline lookup yields CDR1 SGHAT and CDR2 FQNNGV. The CDR3 DNA sequence: TGTGCCAGCAGCTTAGGGGACACCGGTCAGCCCCAGCATTTT. Encoded protein: CASSLGDTGQPQHF.

J is TRBJ2-2 and V is TRBV10-3; 10 bases agree with TRBD2. There are 18 residues in the CDR3. The trim removed 8 bases at V and 0 bases at J, leaving 12 bases unmatched. The V gene's germline CDR1 is ENHRY and CDR2 SYGVKD. Here the CDR3 DNA reads TGTGCCATCGGGGGGACTAGCGTCGGTCCCGCGAACACCGGGGAGCTGTTTTTT. Protein sequence: CAIGGTSVGPANTGELFF.

CDR3: CASSQRDRDLNEQFF. CDR3 DNA sequence: TGTGCCAGCAGCCAGAGGGACAGGGATTTGAATGAGCAGTTCTTC. The chain recombines TRBV5-4 with TRBJ2-1; 9 bases are shared with TRBD1. Looked up from germline, CDR1 is SGHNT and CDR2 is YYREEE (reference sequence). Trimming cost V 4 bases and J 7 bases; bases outside gene matches: 9. The CDR3 runs to 15 residues. The variable domain in full, with the rest retrieved from reference TRBV5-4 and TRBJ2-1, is ETGVTQSPTHLIKTRGQQVTLRCSSQSGHNTVSWYQQALGQGPQFIFQYYREEENGRGNFPPRFSGLQFPNYSSELNVNALELDDSALYLCASSQRDRDLNEQFFGPGTRLTVL.

The chain joins TRBV5-1 to TRBJ2-7; the match to TRBD2 covers 8 bases. Germline V CDR1 and CDR2: SGHRS, YFSETQ. The CDR3 is 12 residues long. V was clipped by 0 bases and J by 7 bases; unmatched bases: 0. As DNA, the CDR3 is TGCGCCAGCAGCTTGGCTAGCGGGGAGCAGTACTTC. As protein: CASSLASGEQYF.

The genes are TRBV10-2 and TRBJ1-6; a possible D gene is TRBD1 (5 bases). Germline V gives CDR1 WSHSY, CDR2 SAAADI. Trimming removed 6 bases at V and 10 bases at J, with 22 bases between. The CDR3 is 16 residues long. The CDR3, as DNA: TGCGCCAGCAGCGATTCAGGGTTTCTCGCTAAATCACCCCTCCACTTT. Its translation is CASSDSGFLAKSPLHF.

V gene TRBV7-9 combines with J gene TRBJ1-2; TRBD1 might be the D (5 bases). CDR1 is SEHNR, CDR2 FQNEAQ, per germline (reference sequence). The V gene lost 3 bases and the J gene lost 4 bases, with 9 bases spanning the gap. This CDR3 contains 13 residues. The CDR3 DNA sequence: TGTGCCAGCAGCTTTCAGACAGTCTATGGCTACACCTTC. The encoded protein is CASSFQTVYGYTF.

The genes are TRBV5-4 and TRBJ1-1; TRBD1 matches 7 bases. The CDR3 extends over 16 amino acids. Germline values: CDR1 SGHNT, CDR2 YYREEE (reference sequence). Unmatched junction bases numbered 6, after V lost 0 bases and J lost 1 base. The CDR3 sequence: CASSLASAGGNTEAFF. The CDR3, as DNA: TGTGCCAGCAGCTTGGCCTCGGCAGGGGGGAACACTGAAGCTTTCTTT.

The CDR3 spells CASTPRVEYYGYTF. The CDR3 nucleotides read TGTGCCAGTACCCCCAGGGTGGAGTACTATGGCTACACCTTC. This sequence joins TRBV19 and TRBJ1-2; possibly TRBD1 for D (5 bases). Looked up from germline, CDR1 is LNHDA and CDR2 is SQIVND (reference sequence). The CDR3 runs to 14 residues. V lost 7 bases and J lost 3, with 15 bases in between.

In its sample, this clone was seen a few times. The chain combines TRBV27 with TRBJ1-2, with 9 bases fitting TRBD1. CDR1 is MNHEY, CDR2 SMNVEV, per germline (reference sequence). Unmatched junction bases numbered 4, after V lost 6 bases and J lost 8 bases. The CDR3 is 12 amino acids. CDR3 protein: CASSPGTGGYTF. The CDR3 nucleotides read TGTGCCAGCAGCCCCGGGACAGGGGGCTACACCTTC.

This clone has a handful of counts. The rearrangement joins TRBV7-8 to TRBJ1-4; perhaps TRBD1 as D (5 bases). Germline loops: CDR1 SGHVS, CDR2 FQNEAQ. Trimming took 5 bases from V and 6 from J, leaving 10 bases between them. The CDR3 spans 13 residues. The DNA of the CDR3 is TGTGCCAGCAGCCAAGGGGCGTATGAAAAACTGTTTTTT. Protein: CASSQGAYEKLFF. The full variable domain, completed using reference TRBV7-8 and TRBJ1-4, is GAGVSQSPRYKVAKRGQDVALRCDPISGHVSLFWYQQALGQGPEFLTYFQNEAQLDKSGLPSDRFFAERPEGSVSTLKIQRTQQEDSAVYLCASSQGAYEKLFFGSGTQLSVL.

This CDR3 is CASSQGTGRNGYTF. The DNA for the CDR3 is TGTGCCAGCAGCCAAGGGACAGGGAGAAACGGCTACACCTTC. The chain has TRBV4-2 and TRBJ1-2, with 8 bases identical to TRBD1. Losses at the gene ends were 1 base for V and 8 bases for J; bases not matched to a gene: 6. The CDR3 extends over 14 amino acids. CDR1 and CDR2 from the germline V gene are LGHNA and YNFKEQ.

The J gene is TRBJ1-5, the V gene TRBV5-1; D perhaps matches TRBD1 (5 bases). V gave up 1 base and J gave up 0 bases, with 8 bases separating them. The CDR3 runs to 15 residues. Germline loops: CDR1 SGHRS, CDR2 YFSETQ. This chain's CDR3 is CASSLSDSSNQPQHF. CDR3 DNA sequence: TGCGCCAGCAGCTTGTCCGACAGTAGCAATCAGCCCCAGCATTTT.

The genes are TRBV30 and TRBJ2-1; D might be TRBD2 (6 bases). Trimming removed 5 bases from V and 2 bases from J, with 16 bases in between. Germline-derived CDR1 and CDR2 are GTSNPN and SVGIG (reference sequence). The CDR3 has 15 amino acids. CDR3 in DNA: TGTGCCTGGTTGGGGGGAAGCGCAACCTACAATGAGCAGTTCTTC. Translating it yields CAWLGGSATYNEQFF.

The chain combines TRBV18 with TRBJ2-1; TRBD2 aligns across 7 bases. The trim removed 2 bases at V and 4 bases at J, leaving 5 bases unmatched. The CDR3 contains 15 residues. Germline lookup yields CDR1 KGHSH and CDR2 LQKENI. The CDR3 is CASSPGGRGYNEQFF. As DNA, the CDR3 is TGTGCCAGCTCACCAGGGGGGAGGGGATACAATGAGCAGTTCTTC.

The DNA of the CDR3 is TGTGCCAGCAGCCAGACAGGGAGCACAGATACGCAGTATTTT. This translates into CASSQTGSTDTQYF. This sequence joins TRBV11-3 and TRBJ2-3; 7 bases agree with TRBD1. Germline V CDR1 and CDR2: SGHNT, YENEEA. The J segment lost 0 bases and the V segment lost 5 bases, leaving 2 bases of the junction unmatched. The CDR3 spans 14 residues.

This clone has just one count. The chain employs TRBV27 and TRBJ1-6; D unclear. The CDR3 runs 14 residues. Deletions cut 1 base from V and 7 bases from J, with 8 bases between. Germline V gene lookup returns CDR1 MNHEY and CDR2 SMNVEV (reference sequence). CDR3: CASSLYGPNSPLHF. DNA for the CDR3: TGTGCCAGCAGTTTATATGGCCCCAATTCACCCCTCCACTTT.

J is TRBJ2-6 and V is TRBV7-3; maybe TRBD1 (5 bases). The CDR3 length is 16 residues. From germline, CDR1 is SGHTA and CDR2 FQGTGA. Trimming left V 5 bases short and J 0 bases short, with 11 bases between. The CDR3 spells CASSTTVFSGANVLTF. The CDR3 DNA is TGTGCCAGCAGCACGACAGTGTTCTCTGGGGCCAACGTCCTGACTTTC.

In DNA, the CDR3 is TGTGCCTGGAGTGGGAGCTCCTACAATGAGCAGTTCTTC. Translated: CAWSGSSYNEQFF. The chain recombines TRBV30 with TRBJ2-1; D not certain. Germline-derived CDR1 and CDR2 are GTSNPN and SVGIG (reference sequence). The CDR3 contains 13 residues. V lost 1 base, J lost 0 bases, and 4 bases lay in between. Supplemented by reference TRBV30 and TRBJ2-1, the full variable domain reads SQTIHQWPATLVQPVGSPLSLECTVEGTSNPNLYWYRQAAGRGLQLLFYSVGIGQISSEVPQNLSASRPQDRQFILSSKKLLLSDSGFYLCAWSGSSYNEQFFGPGTRLTVL.

This clone was picked up a small number of times. V usage is TRBV5-6 and J usage is TRBJ1-1, with D possibly matching TRBD1 (5 bases). Per germline, CDR1 SGHDT and CDR2 YYEEEE. Trimming cost V 2 bases and J 1 base, with 21 bases left between them. This CDR3 contains 18 residues. The CDR3 DNA follows: TGTGCCAGCAGCTTCGTCGGTCTCCGACTAGGGGAGAACACTGAAGCTTTCTTT. Amino acids: CASSFVGLRLGENTEAFF.

This chain uses TRBV2 with TRBJ2-2; D possibly corresponds to TRBD2 (5 bases). The V and J ends lost 8 bases and 1 base respectively, with 8 bases between them. Looked up from germline, CDR1 is SNHLY and CDR2 is FYNNEI. The CDR3 has 13 amino acids. CDR3 residues: CASVEENTGELFF. As DNA, the CDR3 is TGTGCCAGCGTGGAGGAGAACACCGGGGAGCTGTTTTTT.

The chain is built from TRBV4-2 and TRBJ2-1, with 8 bases fitting TRBD2. The germline V gene encodes CDR1 LGHNA and CDR2 YNFKEQ. V was clipped by 0 bases and J by 5 bases; unmatched bases: 6. CDR3 length: 16 amino acids. The CDR3 protein is CASSQDTGGGHNEQFF. For the CDR3, the DNA is TGTGCCAGCAGCCAAGATACCGGGGGGGGCCACAATGAGCAGTTCTTC.

This chain uses TRBV4-1 with TRBJ2-2; 10 bases fit TRBD1. Looked up from germline, CDR1 is MGHRA and CDR2 is YSYEKL. This CDR3 has 16 residues. V gave up 2 bases and J gave up 4 bases; unmatched junction bases: 4. The CDR3 nucleotides read TGCGCCAGCAGCCAAAGGACAGGGGGATTCACCGGGGAGCTGTTTTTT. Translation: CASSQRTGGFTGELFF.

This chain uses TRBV7-6 with TRBJ2-7, with D maybe TRBD1 (6 bases). The CDR3 totals 15 residues. Per germline, CDR1 SGHVS and CDR2 FNYEAQ. With 4 bases removed from V and 3 bases from J, the gap between germline ends came to 16 bases. CDR3 sequence (DNA): TGTGCCAGCAGCTCGACAGGTCATGGGGACTACGAGCAGTACTTC. It yields the protein CASSSTGHGDYEQYF.

The chain is built from TRBV4-2 and TRBJ1-2, with a possible D match to TRBD1 (5 bases). CDR3 length: 14 amino acids. CDR1 and CDR2 (germline): LGHNA, YNFKEQ. Trimming left V 1 base short and J 8 bases short, with 14 bases between. The CDR3: CASSQGPPGGGYTF. CDR3 in DNA: TGTGCCAGCAGCCAAGGACCTCCCGGGGGGGGCTACACCTTC.

This clone was seen only once. Other nucleotide sequences from this sample produce the same CDR3. The chain uses TRBV6-5 and TRBJ2-1; TRBD1 might be the D (6 bases). Germline V gene sequence: CDR1 MNHEY, CDR2 SVGAGI. The CDR3 contains 14 residues. Between the trimmed V and J ends, which lost 2 bases and 3 bases, there was a span of 8 bases. The CDR3: CASSYLDSYNEQFF. The CDR3, as DNA: TGTGCCAGCAGTTACCTGGACAGCTACAATGAGCAGTTCTTC.

The V gene is TRBV7-9, the J gene TRBJ1-4, with D unresolved. Trimming removed 2 bases at V and 4 bases at J, with 11 bases between. The CDR3 is made up of 15 amino acids. Germline CDR1 and CDR2: SEHNR and FQNEAQ (reference sequence). Written as DNA, the CDR3 is TGTGCCAGCAGCTTACTGGCGGCACTTAATGAAAAACTGTTTTTT. The encoded protein is CASSLLAALNEKLFF.

In this sample, this clone turned up a few times. This chain joins TRBV6-5 and TRBJ2-3, with 9 bases aligning to TRBD1. This CDR3 has 14 residues. The ends lost 4 bases at V and 4 bases at J; junction bases unmatched: 3. The germline gives CDR1 MNHEY, CDR2 SVGAGI. The CDR3 sequence is CASSWGQGADTQYF. The CDR3 DNA follows: TGTGCCAGCAGTTGGGGACAGGGAGCAGATACGCAGTATTTT.

The chain carries TRBV19 and TRBJ2-3; 11 nucleotides match TRBD2. The CDR3 loop spans 18 amino acids. Looked up from germline, CDR1 is LNHDA and CDR2 is SQIVND (reference sequence). V trimming: 1 base; J trimming: 0 bases; junction bases outside the gene matches: 6. DNA for the CDR3: TGTGCCAGTAGTATAGGCCCTAGCGGGGGGCTTAGCACAGATACGCAGTATTTT. This gives the protein CASSIGPSGGLSTDTQYF.